This is a list of T cell receptor beta chains from one sample in a study of cytomegalovirus exposure and HLA in healthy donors. This table comes from immunoSEQ multiplex PCR, and its TCRdb copy is limited to in-frame clones, with some not included. There are under 150,000 clones in the sample; 80% occur only once, and less than 3% lies in the top ten. What was sequenced was PBMCs. The source of these receptors is a man aged 30 to 45 in good health and CMV-seronegative. The CDR3 runs from the conserved cysteine through the conserved F or W. Each record gives: J gene, V gene, D gene, clone size, CDR3 DNA, CDR3 protein. A D gene is named only where the DNA matches it firmly. Expanded clones get a size class; other rows say once, few or many, or leave the size out.

TRBJ2-7	TRBV7-9	.	.	TGTGCCAGCAGCCAAAGGACTCCCAGCTCCTACGAGCAGTACTTC	CASSQRTPSSYEQYF
TRBJ1-2	TRBV11-2	.	.	TGTGCCAGCAGCTTCGACTCAAACTATGGCTACACCTTC	CASSFDSNYGYTF
TRBJ1-5	TRBV19	TRBD1	.	TGTGCCAGTAGCAAGCATGGACAGGGGCGTCGGAATCAGCCCCAGCATTTT	CASSKHGQGRRNQPQHF
TRBJ2-1	TRBV9	TRBD2	.	TGTGCCAGCAGCGTAGGAGCCAGCGGGATTCTTAATGAGCAGTTCTTC	CASSVGASGILNEQFF
TRBJ1-4	TRBV28	.	.	TGTGCCAGCAGTCTGGGATTAGGACAGTTCCTTGAAAAACTGTTTTTT	CASSLGLGQFLEKLFF
TRBJ1-2	TRBV6-5	.	.	TGTGCCAGCAGTTACCCAGGACAGATATCGGACTATGGCTACACCTTC	CASSYPGQISDYGYTF
TRBJ2-3	TRBV18	.	.	TGTGCCAGCTCACCGTCTAGCACAGATACGCAGTATTTT	CASSPSSTDTQYF
TRBJ1-2	TRBV19	.	.	TGTGCCAGTACCTCCATTGCAACAGGGATCAGTGGCTACACCTTC	CASTSIATGISGYTF
TRBJ1-2	TRBV6-4	.	once	TGTGCCAGCAGCCAACGGGGAGGGGAGGCCTATGGCTACACCTTT	CASSQRGGEAYGYTF
TRBJ1-4	TRBV4-3	.	.	TGCGCCAGCAGCCAAGATGATGGGGGCAGGGCAACTAATGAAAAACTGTTTTTT	CASSQDDGGRATNEKLFF
TRBJ2-7	TRBV19	TRBD2	.	TGTGCCAGTAGTATCGGGGCAGCGGGATCCTACGAGCAGTACTTC	CASSIGAAGSYEQYF
TRBJ2-3	TRBV6-1	TRBD1	few	TGTGCCAGCAGGAGGGACAGGGGCACAGATACGCAGTATTTT	CASRRDRGTDTQYF
TRBJ2-5	TRBV2	TRBD2	.	TGTGCCAGCCCCCTTTCTAGCGGAAGGGAGACCCAGTACTTC	CASPLSSGRETQYF
TRBJ1-4	TRBV4-3	.	few	TGCGCCAGCAGCCTCAACGGGGGACGGTCGAATGAAAAACTGTTTTTT	CASSLNGGRSNEKLFF
TRBJ1-3	TRBV11-3	.	once	TGTGCCAGCAGCCCAACCGCGACTGGAAACACCATATATTTT	CASSPTATGNTIYF
TRBJ1-2	TRBV30	TRBD1	.	TGTGCCTGGAGTCTCCGGACAGGCTATGGCTACCCCTTC	CAWSLRTGYGYPF
TRBJ2-7	TRBV5-4	TRBD2	.	TGTGCCAGCAGCTTTGGGACTAGCTACGAGCAGTACTTC	CASSFGTSYEQYF
TRBJ2-7	TRBV29-1	TRBD2	.	TGCAGCGTTGAGTTGATTGGCGGGAGGGGGGCGTACTTC	CSVELIGGRGAYF
TRBJ1-4	TRBV12-5	.	.	TGTGCTAGTGGTATCGGAGTAACTAATGAAAAACTGTTTTTT	CASGIGVTNEKLFF
TRBJ1-5	TRBV27	.	once	TGTGCCAGCAAGGGGACTGGGGGGTACTATGGTAATCAGCCCCAGCATTTT	CASKGTGGYYGNQPQHF
TRBJ1-3	TRBV5-1	TRBD1	.	TGCGCCAGCAGCGTAACTATATCCGGGACAGCTGGAAACACCATATATTTT	CASSVTISGTAGNTIYF
TRBJ1-2	TRBV6-6	TRBD1	.	TGTGCCAGTGGGGGGACAGGGCACTCTGGCTACACCTTC	CASGGTGHSGYTF
TRBJ1-4	TRBV11-3	.	.	TGTGCCAGCAGCTCCCGAGGGTCCGGCGAGCCAAATGAAAAACTGTTTTTT	CASSSRGSGEPNEKLFF
TRBJ2-3	TRBV7-9	TRBD2	.	TGTGCCAGCAGCTTAGGTAGGGCGGGGGACACAGATACGCAGTATTTT	CASSLGRAGDTDTQYF
TRBJ2-7	TRBV6-1	.	.	TGTGCCAGCAGTAACCTGGACTTCGCCTACGAGCAGTACTTC	CASSNLDFAYEQYF
TRBJ2-7	TRBV6-5	TRBD1	.	TGTGCCAGCAGTAACGACAGGGGGCAACAGTACTTC	CASSNDRGQQYF
TRBJ1-2	TRBV28	TRBD1	.	TGTGCCAGCAGTTTACCGGGACAGGAGGGGTATGGCTACACCTTC	CASSLPGQEGYGYTF